A selection of T cell receptor beta chains follows, all from one sample in a study of T cell responses to AZD1222 COVID-19 vaccine. Sequenced by immunoSEQ multiplex PCR; TCRdb stores in-frame clones only, minus some. The table has approximately 100,000 clones, approximately 96% seen once. Here the sequenced sample was peripheral blood, taken on day 0 of AZD1222 vaccination. These receptors came from an adult in good health. The conserved cysteine and the conserved F or W are not part of the CDR3 here. Expanded clones are given a class, and other clones once, few, many or no size at all.

j_call v_call clone_size cdr3_aa
TRBJ1-5 TRBV7-8 - ASSLLGGNQPQH
TRBJ1-3 TRBV30 - AWKAAGNTIY
TRBJ2-2 TRBV4-3 - ASSQHLNRGIGELF
TRBJ1-1 TRBV27 - ASSRSGVGNTEAF
TRBJ1-1 TRBV6-5 - ASSYGTDTEAF
TRBJ1-2 TRBV13 - ASSPMGYDYGYT
TRBJ2-7 TRBV28 - ASSRDRVSYEQY
TRBJ2-1 TRBV10-3 - AINRNPSYNEQF
TRBJ1-4 TRBV21-1 - ASSPKVGQGASATNEKLF
TRBJ2-1 TRBV19 - ASDLGGGNEQF
TRBJ2-4 TRBV2 once ASTATNIQY
TRBJ1-1 TRBV5-1 - ASSQGTGMNTEAF
TRBJ1-4 TRBV11-3 - ASSSPTGGLSTNEKLF
TRBJ1-1 TRBV7-3 - ASRGNTEAF
TRBJ2-2 TRBV11-1 - ASSLGGGNTGELF
TRBJ1-6 TRBV19 - ASSIGGPSPLH
TRBJ1-2 TRBV2 once ASSQTGDGGGYT
TRBJ2-7 TRBV28 - ASRLLNYEQY
TRBJ1-2 TRBV4-3 few ASSQDSSSFYWGYT
TRBJ2-3 TRBV3-1/TRBV3-2 - ASSQEVNYFSSTDTQY
TRBJ1-1 TRBV28 - ASRTSTGSQNTEAF
TRBJ2-1 TRBV7-3 - ASSLDRTSNEQF
TRBJ2-1 TRBV20-1 - SASPLAGGDNEQF
TRBJ1-2 TRBV18 - ASSPSAGYT
TRBJ2-7 TRBV7-2 - ASSLAVSSYEQY
TRBJ2-1 TRBV7-3 - ASSSGLAGATNEQF
TRBJ2-5 TRBV18 - ASSPASAGGQETQY
TRBJ2-7 TRBV19 - ASSRDTTYEQY
TRBJ2-5 TRBV9 - ASSVAPREETQY
TRBJ2-7 TRBV27 - ASSSVTSISEQY
TRBJ1-1 TRBV4-3 - ASSQDTNKGRAF
TRBJ1-1 TRBV11-1 - ASSLNRLLGAF
TRBJ1-1 TRBV29-1 - SVYSTEAF
TRBJ2-1 TRBV3-1/TRBV3-2 - ASSDGLATF
TRBJ1-2 TRBV2 - APQPECPGSAREGYT
TRBJ1-1 TRBV6-5 once ASSKRTGVNTEAF
TRBJ1-2 TRBV11-2 - ASSLSRANYGYT
TRBJ1-5 TRBV4-1 - ASSQDPLNQPQH
TRBJ2-2 TRBV11-3 - ASSLDRWAGELF
TRBJ1-6 TRBV5-1 - ASRDLGSSYNSPLH
TRBJ2-5 TRBV5-1 - ASSGLGQETQY
TRBJ1-2 TRBV10-3 - AISPERTVYGYT
TRBJ2-3 TRBV7-9 once ASSLPGGREGYDTQY
TRBJ1-6 TRBV7-9 - ASSLIFYRVNNSPLH
TRBJ1-6 TRBV7-9 - ASSSPGGAGSPLH
TRBJ2-5 TRBV12-5 few ASGTGGHETQY
TRBJ1-5 TRBV27 - AIKGGLSNQPQH
TRBJ1-2 TRBV7-9 - ASSLLPIPGGDYGYT